The subject of this entry is one TCR beta chain. Its antigen remains unidentified. TCR beta VDJ combinations and CDR3 sequences were profiled from genomic DNA. TCRdb re-analysed the reads in MiXCR, keeping a single row per CDR3 protein. The sample carries about 290,000 distinct CDR3 sequences, 56% recorded once. These data are taken from a study of CD8+CD57+ T cells in acquired aplastic anemia. Points from the study as a whole: CD8+ Simpson's diversity showed no significant patient-control difference.

Patients picked for sequencing had shown CD8+CD57+ cell expansion detected by flow cytometry. Germline trimming cut 5 bases from V and 3 bases from J; bases unmatched to any gene: 7. CDR3 size: 15 residues. Germline CDR1 is DFQATT and CDR2 is SNEGSKA (reference sequence). V gene TRBV20-1 combines with J gene TRBJ2-1; TRBD2 matches at 10 bases. The sequence derives from a human donor with aplastic anemia. Sequenced material: sorted CD4+, CD8+, or CD8+CD57+ T cells (not recorded which) from PBMCs. The CDR3 region has the DNA TGCAGTGCTCACTTGAGCGGGGGGGACTACAATGAGCAGTTCTTC. It encodes CSAHLSGGDYNEQFF.